This entry lists 19 T cell receptor beta chains sequenced from one sample in a study of blood T cell repertoires in COVID-19. Libraries were prepared by immunoSEQ multiplex PCR; TCRdb keeps only in-frame clonotypes and omits some of them. The sample includes about 180,000 clones, roughly 86% of them seen just once. Sequencing used PBMCs or T cells enriched from blood (not recorded which). The receptors shown here come from a woman aged 25 to 39 who had recovered from COVID-19.

The chain couples TRBV10-3 to TRBJ2-7; 15 bases match TRBD2. The CDR3 is 18 residues long. The germline gives CDR1 ENHRY, CDR2 SYGVKD. The V gene end was trimmed by 3 bases and the J gene end by 5 bases; junction bases not matched to a gene: 11. DNA for the CDR3: TGTGCCATCAGTGACGAAACCGGGACTAGCGGGAGGTCTCACGAGCAGTACTTC. It yields the protein CAISDETGTSGRSHEQYF.

The chain recombines TRBV7-9 with TRBJ2-2; 9 bases align to TRBD1. V trimming: 0 bases; J trimming: 2 bases; junction bases outside the gene matches: 7. The CDR3 is 18 residues long. The germline V gene encodes CDR1 SEHNR and CDR2 FQNEAQ (reference sequence). The CDR3 nucleotides read TGTGCCAGCAGCTTAGCCGCCGGGACAGGGTTCAACACCGGGGAGCTGTTTTTT. Translated: CASSLAAGTGFNTGELFF.

This clone was recorded only once. The rearrangement uses TRBV5-1 and TRBJ2-7, with TRBD1 identical over 7 bases. Germline V CDR1 and CDR2: SGHRS, YFSETQ. After removal of 3 bases from V and 1 base from J, the junction contained 4 bases not matched to a gene. This CDR3 contains 14 residues. The CDR3 DNA reads as TGCGCCAGCAGCTCGACAGGGTCTTCCTACGAGCAGTACTTC. It translates to CASSSTGSSYEQYF.

The rearrangement joins TRBV28 to TRBJ1-4; TRBD1 might be the D (5 bases). The V and J ends lost 6 bases and 10 bases respectively, with 24 bases between them. Germline V lookup: CDR1 MDHEN, CDR2 SYDVKM. This CDR3 is built from 16 residues. CDR3 sequence: CASSSTAGGGVVKLFF. CDR3 sequence (DNA): TGTGCCAGCAGCTCAACAGCTGGTGGGGGGGTGGTAAAACTGTTTTTT.

CDR3 residues: CASSQTGGTDTQYF. The CDR3 coding sequence is TGTGCCAGCAGCCAAACAGGGGGCACAGATACGCAGTATTTT. V and J are TRBV4-2 and TRBJ2-3; TRBD1 matches 7 bases. V lost 2 bases, J lost 1 base, and 0 bases stayed unmatched. The CDR3 extends over 14 amino acids. Looked up from germline, CDR1 is LGHNA and CDR2 is YNFKEQ.

CDR3 sequence: CASKQRSYTDTQYF. The CDR3 bases are TGTGCCAGCAAGCAGCGGAGCTACACAGATACGCAGTATTTT. The chain links TRBV7-8 to TRBJ2-3, with a weak D call TRBD2 (5 bases). CDR3 length: 14 residues. Trimming took 7 bases from V and 2 from J, leaving 13 bases between them. Germline CDR1 and CDR2: SGHVS and FQNEAQ.

The chain couples TRBV20-1 to TRBJ1-1; D unclear. The CDR3 has 11 residues. With 5 bases removed from V and 5 bases from J, the gap between germline ends came to 9 bases. In germline, CDR1 is DFQATT, CDR2 SNEGSKA (reference sequence). The CDR3 sequence: CSAPGDTEAFF. For the CDR3, the DNA is TGCAGTGCTCCCGGGGATACTGAAGCTTTCTTT.

The chain has TRBV5-4 and TRBJ2-2; unclear D gene. The CDR3 runs 13 residues. The V gene's germline CDR1 is SGHNT and CDR2 YYREEE (reference sequence). V lost 0 bases, J lost 4 bases, and 4 bases lay in between. The CDR3 bases are TGTGCCAGCAGCTTGGCTAGCACCGGGGAGCTGTTTTTT. Its protein is CASSLASTGELFF.

This chain connects TRBV2 to TRBJ1-4; 8 positions match TRBD1. CDR1 is SNHLY, CDR2 FYNNEI, per germline. CDR3 length: 14 residues. The V and J ends lost 4 bases and 5 bases, in that order; junction bases with no gene match: 3. The CDR3 loop reads CASSVDRGNEKLFF. In DNA, the CDR3 is TGTGCCAGCAGTGTCGACAGGGGCAATGAAAAACTGTTTTTT.

V and J are TRBV28 and TRBJ2-1; TRBD2 agrees at 12 bases. The J segment lost 7 bases and the V segment lost 3 bases, leaving 7 bases of the junction unmatched. This CDR3 contains 16 residues. CDR1 and CDR2 from the germline V gene are MDHEN and SYDVKM. CDR3 nucleotide sequence: TGTGCCAGCAGTTTCTCTAGCGGGAGGGCCCAGAATGAGCAGTTCTTC. This encodes CASSFSSGRAQNEQFF.

V and J are TRBV2 and TRBJ1-1; D gene ambiguous. The V end was cut by 6 bases, the J end by 0 bases, with 17 bases between. This CDR3 contains 16 residues. Per germline, CDR1 SNHLY and CDR2 FYNNEI. CDR3 in DNA: TGTGCCAGCAGCGCTAGAAGGACTGCTATGAACACTGAAGCTTTCTTT. Its translation is CASSARRTAMNTEAFF.

The CDR3 spells CASSYTTGTGGFEQYF. The CDR3 DNA reads TGCGCCAGCAGTTACACAACCGGGACAGGGGGCTTCGAGCAGTACTTC. The chain combines TRBV5-1 with TRBJ2-7; 12 bases match TRBD1. In germline, CDR1 is SGHRS, CDR2 YFSETQ. Unmatched junction bases numbered 12, after V lost 5 bases and J lost 6 bases. The CDR3 is made up of 16 amino acids.

This clone showed up just once. The J gene is TRBJ2-2, the V gene TRBV6-4; 8 bases align to TRBD2. The CDR3 covers 15 residues. V lost 2 bases to trimming and J lost 5 bases; unmatched junction nucleotides: 4. Germline CDR1 MRHNA, CDR2 SNTAGT. The CDR3 region has the DNA TGTGCCAGCAGTGACCCAGCGGGAGAAACCGGGGAGCTGTTTTTT. This translates into CASSDPAGETGELFF.

The chain uses TRBV3-1 (or the pseudogene TRBV3-2) and TRBJ2-7; no clear D gene. This CDR3 is 13 amino acids long. V lost 2 bases, J lost 2 bases, and 7 bases lay in between. The germline V gene encodes CDR1 LGHDT and CDR2 YNNKEL (reference sequence). CDR3 sequence reads: CASSQYFAYEQYF. CDR3 nucleotide sequence: TGTGCCAGCAGCCAATATTTTGCCTACGAGCAGTACTTC.

The genes are TRBV29-1 and TRBJ2-1; 10 bases are shared with TRBD1. CDR3 length: 14 residues. Unmatched junction bases numbered 6, after V lost 5 bases and J lost 5 bases. CDR1 is SQVTM and CDR2 is ANQGSEA in the germline V gene. The CDR3 DNA reads as TGCAGCGTTAAACGGGACAGGGGAAACAATGAGCAGTTCTTC. Protein sequence: CSVKRDRGNNEQFF.

J is TRBJ1-1 and V is TRBV14; D is ambiguous. Per the germline V gene, CDR1 is SGHDN and CDR2 is FVKESK. The V end was cut by 1 base, the J end by 7 bases, with 16 bases between. The CDR3 loop spans 15 amino acids. CDR3 amino acids: CASSQGQARRSEAFF. In DNA, the CDR3 is TGTGCCAGCAGCCAAGGCCAGGCTAGGAGGAGTGAAGCTTTCTTT.

This chain links TRBV28 with TRBJ2-5; TRBD1 matches at 8 bases. Trimming removed 5 bases from V and 1 base from J; junction bases left unmatched: 3. Germline CDR1 is MDHEN and CDR2 is SYDVKM. CDR3 length: 14 residues. The CDR3 DNA reads TGTGCCAGCAGTACCGACAGGGGCCAAGAGACCCAGTACTTC. Amino acid sequence: CASSTDRGQETQYF.

About this clone itself: This sample also contains other DNA sequences that code for the same CDR3. The rearrangement links TRBV28 to TRBJ1-6, with 9 bases fitting TRBD1. Looked up from germline, CDR1 is MDHEN and CDR2 is SYDVKM. The V segment lost 5 bases and the J segment 7 bases; nucleotides outside the gene matches: 9. CDR3 size: 16 residues. This CDR3 reads CASSMTQGAGNSPLHF. In nucleotides, the CDR3 is TGTGCCAGCAGTATGACACAGGGGGCAGGAAATTCACCCCTCCACTTT.

J is TRBJ1-2 and V is TRBV28; 9 bases match TRBD1. Germline V gives CDR1 MDHEN, CDR2 SYDVKM. Germline trimming cut 6 bases from V and 5 bases from J; bases unmatched to any gene: 13. There are 16 residues in the CDR3. The CDR3 DNA reads TGTGCCAGCAGCGTAAGTGAGGACAGGGGATCATATGGCTACACCTTC. Its translation is CASSVSEDRGSYGYTF.